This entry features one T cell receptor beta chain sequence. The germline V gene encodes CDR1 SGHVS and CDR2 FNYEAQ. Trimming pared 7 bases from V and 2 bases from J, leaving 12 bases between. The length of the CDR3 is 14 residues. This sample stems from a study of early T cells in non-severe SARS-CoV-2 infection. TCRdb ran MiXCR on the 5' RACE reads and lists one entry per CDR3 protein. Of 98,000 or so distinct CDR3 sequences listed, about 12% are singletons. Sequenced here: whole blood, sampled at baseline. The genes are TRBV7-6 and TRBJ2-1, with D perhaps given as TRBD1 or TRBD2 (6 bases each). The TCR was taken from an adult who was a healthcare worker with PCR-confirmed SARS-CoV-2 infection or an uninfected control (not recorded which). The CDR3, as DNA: TGTGCCAGCACCCAAGGGGGGACCTACAATGAGCAGTTCTTC. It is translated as CASTQGGTYNEQFF.